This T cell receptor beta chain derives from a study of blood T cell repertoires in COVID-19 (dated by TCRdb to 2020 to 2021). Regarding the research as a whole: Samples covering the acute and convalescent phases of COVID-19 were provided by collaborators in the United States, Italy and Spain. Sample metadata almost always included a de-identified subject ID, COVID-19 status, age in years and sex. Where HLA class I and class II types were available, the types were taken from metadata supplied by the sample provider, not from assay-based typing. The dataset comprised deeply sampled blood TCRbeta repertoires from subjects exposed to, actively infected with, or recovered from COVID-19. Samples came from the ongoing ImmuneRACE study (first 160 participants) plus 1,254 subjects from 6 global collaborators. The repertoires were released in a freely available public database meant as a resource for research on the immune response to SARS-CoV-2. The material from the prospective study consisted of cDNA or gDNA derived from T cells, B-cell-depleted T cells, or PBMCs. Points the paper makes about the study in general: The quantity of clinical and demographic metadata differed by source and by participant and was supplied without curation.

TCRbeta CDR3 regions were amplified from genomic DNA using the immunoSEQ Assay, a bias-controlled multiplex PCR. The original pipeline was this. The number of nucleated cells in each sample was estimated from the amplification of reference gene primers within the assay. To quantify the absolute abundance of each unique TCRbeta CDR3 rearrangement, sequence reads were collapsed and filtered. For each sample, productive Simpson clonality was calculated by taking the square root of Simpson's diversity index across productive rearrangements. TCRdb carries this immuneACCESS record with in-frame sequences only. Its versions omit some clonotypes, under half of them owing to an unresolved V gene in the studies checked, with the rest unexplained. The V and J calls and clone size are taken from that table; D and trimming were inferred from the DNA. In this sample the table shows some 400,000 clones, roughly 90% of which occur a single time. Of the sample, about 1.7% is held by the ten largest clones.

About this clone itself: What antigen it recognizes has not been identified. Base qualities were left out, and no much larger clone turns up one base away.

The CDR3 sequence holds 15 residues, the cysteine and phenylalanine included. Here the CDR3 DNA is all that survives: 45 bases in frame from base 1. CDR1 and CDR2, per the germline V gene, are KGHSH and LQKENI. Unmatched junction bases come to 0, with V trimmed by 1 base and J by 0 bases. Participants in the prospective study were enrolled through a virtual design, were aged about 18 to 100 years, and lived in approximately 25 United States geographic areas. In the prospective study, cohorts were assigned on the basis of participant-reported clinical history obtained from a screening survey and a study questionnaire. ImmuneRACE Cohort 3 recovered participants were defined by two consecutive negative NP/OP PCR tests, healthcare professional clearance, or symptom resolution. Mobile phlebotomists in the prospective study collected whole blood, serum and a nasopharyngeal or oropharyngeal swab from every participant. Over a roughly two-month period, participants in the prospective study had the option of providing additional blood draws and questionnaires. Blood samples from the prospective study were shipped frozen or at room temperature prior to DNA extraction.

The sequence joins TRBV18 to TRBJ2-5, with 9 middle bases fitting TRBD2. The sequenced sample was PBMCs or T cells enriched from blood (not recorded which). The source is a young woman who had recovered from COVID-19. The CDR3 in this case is CASSPLAGDQETQYF. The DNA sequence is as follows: TGTGCCAGCTCACCACTAGCGGGGGACCAAGAGACCCAGTACTTC. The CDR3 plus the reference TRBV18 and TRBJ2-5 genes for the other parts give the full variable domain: NAGVMQNPRHLVRRRGQEARLRCSPMKGHSHVYWYRQLPEEGLKFMVYLQKENIIDESGMPKERFSAEFPKEGPSILRIQQVVRGDSAAYFCASSPLAGDQETQYFGPGTRLLVL.